The sample holds many counts of the clone carrying this T cell receptor beta chain. Its matching antigen is unknown. The sample originates from a study of T cells in Graves' hyperthyroidism and ophthalmopathy. Overall study findings and caveats: Among clonotypes expanded in thyroid above 0.001, most were also found in blood.

The CDR3 is 14 residues long. Trimming left V 6 bases short and J 0 bases short, with 11 bases between. Germline values: CDR1 SNHLY, CDR2 FYNNEI. Researchers defined stable Graves' hyperthyroidism as no ophthalmopathy progression within 18 months. The diagnostic basis comprised clinical symptoms, serum thyroxine and TRAb, thyroid ultrasound and orbital computed tomography. From RNA transcripts, TCR beta CDR3 regions were amplified. Primed by the HTBI set, a first-round RT-PCR was run on the TCR CDR3. MiXCR, applied by TCRdb to the multiplex PCR reads, yields one record per CDR3 protein. The sample yields approximately 560,000 distinct CDR3 sequences, around 42% seen once.

The sequencing sample was made of peripheral blood or thyroid tissue (not recorded which). The clonotype was recovered from a woman between 18 and 30 years old with Graves' hyperthyroidism. The V and J genes are TRBV2 and TRBJ2-5; D is ambiguous. The CDR3 bases are TGTGCCAGCAGCCGTGACGTGAACCAAGAGACCCAGTACTTC. Encoded protein: CASSRDVNQETQYF.